The 14 T cell receptor beta chains listed next were all sequenced from one sample in a study of blood T cell repertoires in COVID-19. Profiled with immunoSEQ multiplex PCR; TCRdb holds only in-frame clones, not every one. Among around 190,000 clones listed, 85% were seen once. Sequencing was carried out using peripheral blood. The receptors stem from a woman of 80 years or more with acute or convalescent COVID-19.

The rearrangement links TRBV18 to TRBJ1-1; the match to TRBD1 covers 10 bases. Per germline, CDR1 KGHSH and CDR2 LQKENI. V was pared by 3 bases and J by 0 bases, with 13 bases of the junction left unmatched. The length of the CDR3 is 19 residues. CDR3 DNA: TGTGCCAGCTCACCGGCCCTGTGGACAGGGGGGGCCATGAACACTGAAGCTTTCTTT. Its translation: CASSPALWTGGAMNTEAFF. The full variable domain, completed using reference TRBV18 and TRBJ1-1, is NAGVMQNPRHLVRRRGQEARLRCSPMKGHSHVYWYRQLPEEGLKFMVYLQKENIIDESGMPKERFSAEFPKEGPSILRIQQVVRGDSAAYFCASSPALWTGGAMNTEAFFGQGTRLTVV.

The chain has TRBV5-1 and TRBJ1-3; D might be TRBD1 (5 bases). This CDR3 is 15 amino acids long. Germline V gene data show CDR1 as SGHRS and CDR2 as YFSETQ. V gave up 4 bases and J gave up 2 bases, with 13 bases separating them. The CDR3 DNA reads as TGCGCCAGCAGCCGAGACAGTACAGCTGGAAACACCATATATTTT. Protein sequence: CASSRDSTAGNTIYF. Full variable domain (rest looked up from reference TRBV5-1 and TRBJ1-3): KAGVTQTPRYLIKTRGQQVTLSCSPISGHRSVSWYQQTPGQGLQFLFEYFSETQRNKGNFPGRFSGRQFSNSRSEMNVSTLELGDSALYLCASSRDSTAGNTIYFGEGSWLTVV.

V is TRBV11-2 and J is TRBJ1-2; TRBD1 is a possible D gene (5 bases). This CDR3 contains 13 residues. V was clipped by 6 bases and J by 4 bases, with 12 bases between them. Germline CDR1 SGHAT, CDR2 FQNNGV. In DNA, the CDR3 is TGTGCCAGCAGTTTTGACAGCACCTATGGCTACACCTTC. Amino acids: CASSFDSTYGYTF.

The chain uses TRBV7-2 and TRBJ2-5, with D maybe TRBD1 (7 bases). V gave up 5 bases and J gave up 2 bases, with 15 bases separating them. The CDR3 is made up of 15 amino acids. The V gene's germline CDR1 is SGHTA and CDR2 FQGNSA. As DNA, the CDR3 is TGTGCCAGCAGCGCTACCAGGGGGGCACAAGAGACCCAGTACTTC. Translated: CASSATRGAQETQYF.

The rearrangement uses TRBV7-9 and TRBJ2-6; no definite D call. CDR1 is SEHNR and CDR2 is FQNEAQ in the germline V gene (reference sequence). With 2 bases removed from V and 3 bases from J, the gap between germline ends came to 2 bases. The length of the CDR3 is 13 residues. CDR3 protein: CASSLYGANVLTF. The DNA for the CDR3 is TGTGCCAGCAGCTTATATGGGGCCAACGTCCTGACTTTC. The whole variable domain, remainder taken from reference TRBV7-9 and TRBJ2-6, is DTGVSQNPRHKITKRGQNVTFRCDPISEHNRLYWYRQTLGQGPEFLTYFQNEAQLEKSRLLSDRFSAERPKGSFSTLEIQRTEQGDSAMYLCASSLYGANVLTFGAGSRLTVL.

This chain joins TRBV10-3 and TRBJ1-2, with TRBD1 identical over 7 bases. The CDR3 spans 13 residues. Trimming removed 7 bases from V and 7 bases from J; junction bases left unmatched: 9. Germline CDR1 and CDR2: ENHRY and SYGVKD. The DNA of the CDR3 is TGTGCCATCACTCCCTTACAGGGGTTTGGCTACACCTTC. Translating it yields CAITPLQGFGYTF.

This chain uses TRBV5-1 with TRBJ1-2; 10 bases align to TRBD1. CDR3 size: 16 residues. Trimming removed 3 bases from V and 8 bases from J; junction bases left unmatched: 13. In germline, CDR1 is SGHRS, CDR2 YFSETQ. This CDR3 reads CASSSSGTGATAGYTF. CDR3 in DNA: TGCGCCAGCAGCTCCTCCGGGACAGGGGCCACTGCAGGCTACACCTTC. The full variable domain, rest sourced from reference TRBV5-1 and TRBJ1-2, is KAGVTQTPRYLIKTRGQQVTLSCSPISGHRSVSWYQQTPGQGLQFLFEYFSETQRNKGNFPGRFSGRQFSNSRSEMNVSTLELGDSALYLCASSSSGTGATAGYTFGSGTRLTVV.

The rearrangement uses TRBV12-3 or TRBV12-4 and TRBJ1-5; D not resolved. The CDR3 is 12 amino acids. V lost 5 bases and J 7 bases, leaving 9 bases between the germline ends. The chain's CDR3 is CASSVGVQPQHF. In DNA, the CDR3 is TGTGCCAGCAGTGTGGGAGTGCAGCCCCAGCATTTT.

V is TRBV7-2 and J is TRBJ1-1; D is unclear. Trimming took 9 bases from V and 2 from J, leaving 16 bases between them. Germline lookup yields CDR1 SGHTA and CDR2 FQGNSA. The CDR3 covers 14 residues. DNA for the CDR3: TGTGCCAGTTTTTTACTGAGCCTAAACACTGAAGCTTTCTTT. Amino acids: CASFLLSLNTEAFF. The full variable domain, its missing parts supplied by reference TRBV7-2 and TRBJ1-1, is GAGVSQSPSNKVTEKGKDVELRCDPISGHTALYWYRQSLGQGLEFLIYFQGNSAPDKSGLPSDRFSAERTGGSVSTLTIQRTQQEDSAVYLCASFLLSLNTEAFFGQGTRLTVV.

The chain employs TRBV28 and TRBJ1-5, with TRBD1 matching over 8 bases. Germline V CDR1 and CDR2: MDHEN, SYDVKM. J lost 6 bases, V lost 4 bases, and 14 bases had no gene match. This CDR3 is 17 amino acids long. The CDR3 is CASSSAGGPRRGQPQHF. CDR3 sequence (DNA): TGTGCCAGCAGTTCCGCAGGGGGCCCAAGGAGGGGTCAGCCCCAGCATTTT.

The chain has TRBV6-5 and TRBJ1-2; 10 bases are a match to TRBD1. J was trimmed by 2 bases and V by 10 bases; bases with no gene match: 7. The length of the CDR3 is 14 residues. Germline V gene sequence: CDR1 MNHEY, CDR2 SVGAGI. CDR3 residues: CATVRDRGNYGYTF. The DNA of the CDR3 is TGTGCCACCGTTAGGGACAGGGGAAACTATGGCTACACCTTC.

This sequence joins TRBV28 and TRBJ2-7; D perhaps matches TRBD1 (5 bases). V lost 10 bases and J 4 bases, leaving 17 bases between the germline ends. The length of the CDR3 is 13 residues. Germline CDR1 and CDR2: MDHEN and SYDVKM. The CDR3 loop reads CANHPTDIYEQYF. The CDR3, as DNA: TGTGCCAACCACCCGACAGATATTTACGAGCAGTACTTC.

The V and J genes are TRBV27 and TRBJ1-3; D ambiguous. CDR3 size: 13 residues. V was clipped by 0 bases and J by 4 bases, with 4 bases between them. The germline CDR1 and CDR2 sequences are MNHEY and SMNVEV (reference sequence). The chain's CDR3 is CASSLSGGNTIYF. CDR3 DNA: TGTGCCAGCAGTTTATCGGGCGGAAACACCATATATTTT.

J is TRBJ2-3 and V is TRBV5-4; possible D gene TRBD1, 5 bases. V was pared by 5 bases and J by 9 bases, with 16 bases between. Looked up from germline, CDR1 is SGHNT and CDR2 is YYREEE (reference sequence). The CDR3 is 13 residues long. The CDR3 DNA sequence: TGTGCCAGCAGTTCCCAGGGCTATGGAACGCAGTATTTT. The encoded protein is CASSSQGYGTQYF.